Following are 3 T cell receptor beta chains from one sample sequenced in a study of graft-versus-host responses after intestinal transplantation. These receptors have no known antigen. Data came from immunoSEQ multiplex PCR; TCRdb stores just in-frame clones and leaves some out. The sample carries around 100,000 clones, 85% to 95% recorded once. The material was unstimulated CD4+ T cells sorted from spleen or lymph node cells, obtained before transplant. These receptors came from a human donor who was the organ donor for an intestinal transplant.

This chain links TRBV11-2 with TRBJ2-5; unclear D gene. Deletions cut 1 base from V and 5 bases from J, with 5 bases between. The germline gives CDR1 SGHAT, CDR2 FQNNGV. The CDR3 runs to 12 residues. The CDR3 here is CASSLVDETQYF. The CDR3 DNA is TGTGCCAGCAGCTTAGTGGATGAGACCCAGTACTTC. Full variable domain (missing parts from reference TRBV11-2 and TRBJ2-5): EAGVAQSPRYKIIEKRQSVAFWCNPISGHATLYWYQQILGQGPKLLIQFQNNGVVDDSQLPKDRFSAERLKGVDSTLKIQPAKLEDSAVYLCASSLVDETQYFGPGTRLLVL.

The J gene is TRBJ2-4, the V gene TRBV30; TRBD1 is a possible D gene (6 bases). Germline V CDR1 and CDR2: GTSNPN, SVGIG (reference sequence). The CDR3 extends over 13 amino acids. The germline V and J ends were trimmed by 2 bases and 4 bases, with 9 bases remaining between them. The CDR3: CAWSSTGKNIQYF. Written as DNA, the CDR3 is TGTGCCTGGAGTTCCACAGGGAAAAACATTCAGTACTTC.

V is TRBV4-1 and J is TRBJ2-4; 10 bases align to TRBD2. This CDR3 is built from 16 residues. Germline V CDR1 and CDR2: MGHRA, YSYEKL. V lost 5 bases and J lost 9; bases outside the gene matches: 13. In nucleotides, the CDR3 is TGCGCCAGCAGCGACGGAGCGGGAGGGCCTCGTGGCATTCAGTACTTC. Its protein product is CASSDGAGGPRGIQYF.